This T cell receptor beta chain was profiled in a study of blood T cell repertoires in COVID-19. Study-level background: The origin of the acute and convalescent COVID-19 samples was the United States, Italy and Spain.

The CDR3 totals 18 residues. Trimming stripped 7 bases from V and 0 bases from J, with 21 bases between. The germline V gene has CDR1 SGHTA and CDR2 FQGTGA. The participants were between about 18 and 89 years old and came from 24 US areas. Participant-reported clinical history was the basis for cohort assignment. Produced via immunoSEQ multiplex PCR; TCRdb's table is partial and in-frame only. The sample yields 200,000 to 300,000 clones, under 90% seen once. The sample comprised PBMCs or T cells enriched from blood (not recorded which). The clonotype comes from a woman aged 40-49 years who had been exposed to COVID-19. V is TRBV7-3 and J is TRBJ1-4, with D unresolved. CDR3 DNA: TGTGCCAGCAACCAAAGTGTAGGGAGGTTGGCAACTAATGAAAAACTGTTTTTT. Translation: CASNQSVGRLATNEKLFF.